These 22 T cell receptor beta chains were sequenced from one sample in a study of shared clonotypes between healthy human individuals. Repertoires were generated with immunoSEQ multiplex PCR, while TCRdb's copy carries only in-frame clones and drops some. The profile shows about 2.5 million clones, around 93% of them singletons. The sequenced material came from naive CD4+ T cells from PBMCs. Documented subset: CD45RA+ positively selected. The receptor set was obtained from a man between 18 and 29 years old in good health. Some clones in this sample may be carry-over from other donors' samples.

The table lists this clone with a count of one. Other DNA sequences from this sample encode an identical CDR3 as well. V and J are TRBV9 and TRBJ2-5; the D gene is possibly TRBD2 (6 bases). This CDR3 comprises 14 residues. With 0 bases removed from V and 1 base from J, the gap between germline ends came to 7 bases. Looked up from germline, CDR1 is SGDLS and CDR2 is YYNGEE. The CDR3 sequence is CASSVGDFQETQYF. The CDR3 DNA follows: TGTGCCAGCAGCGTAGGGGACTTCCAAGAGACCCAGTACTTC.

The chain uses TRBV6-5 and TRBJ1-5; TRBD1 aligns across 8 bases. Looked up from germline, CDR1 is MNHEY and CDR2 is SVGAGI. The CDR3 length is 15 residues. With 6 bases clipped from V and 6 bases from J, the junction kept 10 bases outside the gene matches. The CDR3 sequence is CASRVNRGMGQPQHF. In nucleotides, the CDR3 is TGTGCCAGCAGGGTGAACAGGGGGATGGGTCAGCCCCAGCATTTT.

This clone appeared a single time. The genes are TRBV7-2 and TRBJ2-5; D unclear. Trimming took 2 bases from V and 2 from J, leaving 12 bases between them. Germline V lookup: CDR1 SGHTA, CDR2 FQGNSA. The CDR3 covers 15 residues. CDR3 DNA: TGTGCCAGCAGCTTAATCTCGGGTCAGCAAGAGACCCAGTACTTC. Amino acid sequence: CASSLISGQQETQYF.

The chain recombines TRBV10-3 with TRBJ1-1, with D hard to call. V was shortened by 10 bases and J by 7 bases, with 16 bases between the two germline ends. Germline CDR1 reads ENHRY; CDR2 reads SYGVKD. CDR3 length equals 12 residues. CDR3 protein: CATFDGSNEAFF. CDR3 DNA sequence: TGTGCCACTTTTGACGGGTCTAATGAAGCTTTCTTT.

The V gene is TRBV5-5, the J gene TRBJ2-1; 8 bases map to TRBD2. Per the germline V gene, CDR1 is SGHKS and CDR2 is YYEKEE (reference sequence). J was trimmed by 5 bases and V by 4 bases; bases with no gene match: 11. This CDR3 region has 16 residues. CDR3 nucleotide sequence: TGTGCCAGCAGCCGTATACAAGGACTAGCAAACAATGAGCAGTTCTTC. Amino acid sequence: CASSRIQGLANNEQFF.

V usage is TRBV30 and J usage is TRBJ1-2, with 8 positions matching TRBD1. The CDR3 is 13 residues long. V gave up 4 bases and J gave up 6 bases; unmatched junction bases: 7. Looked up from germline, CDR1 is GTSNPN and CDR2 is SVGIG (reference sequence). This CDR3 reads CAWNSQGADGYTF. The CDR3 region has the DNA TGTGCCTGGAACAGCCAGGGGGCGGATGGCTACACCTTC.

The V gene is TRBV4-1, the J gene TRBJ2-5; 9 nucleotides line up with TRBD2. Trimming removed 3 bases from V and 5 bases from J; junction bases left unmatched: 4. This CDR3 is 14 amino acids long. Germline CDR1 and CDR2: MGHRA and YSYEKL. The chain's CDR3 is CASSHLAGVETQYF. The CDR3 nucleotides read TGCGCCAGCAGCCACTTAGCGGGAGTGGAGACCCAGTACTTC.

This chain connects TRBV27 to TRBJ2-7, with D perhaps matching TRBD1 (5 bases). Trimming left V 6 bases short and J 12 bases short, with 27 bases between. CDR1 MNHEY and CDR2 SMNVEV come from the germline V gene (reference sequence). The CDR3 loop spans 15 amino acids. The CDR3 region has the DNA TGTGCCAGCAGCCCAGACCTTGACAGAGGTAGCTTTACGTACTTC. This codes for CASSPDLDRGSFTYF.

The CDR3 DNA reads as TGTGCCAGCAGTTTATTAGGGAATAGCAATCAGCCCCAGCATTTT. This translates into CASSLLGNSNQPQHF. This chain joins TRBV27 and TRBJ1-5; D gene unclear. The CDR3 contains 15 residues. Germline V gene sequence: CDR1 MNHEY, CDR2 SMNVEV (reference sequence). V lost 1 base to trimming and J lost 0 bases, with 7 bases between them.

This chain connects TRBV30 to TRBJ2-3; 10 bases line up with TRBD2. The CDR3 covers 15 residues. Germline CDR1 reads GTSNPN; CDR2 reads SVGIG (reference sequence). Written as DNA, the CDR3 is TGTGCGTTAACCAGCGGGAGGGTGTTCACAGATACGCAGTATTTT. Translation: CALTSGRVFTDTQYF.

The genes are TRBV6-6 and TRBJ2-7; 11 bases align to TRBD2. CDR1 and CDR2 from the germline V gene are MNHNY and SVGAGI (reference sequence). The CDR3 spans 16 residues. Germline trimming cut 6 bases from V and 2 bases from J; bases unmatched to any gene: 9. CDR3 protein: CASREQGTSGPYEQYF. DNA of the CDR3: TGTGCCAGCAGGGAACAGGGGACTAGCGGACCCTACGAGCAGTACTTC.

The rearrangement joins TRBV7-3 to TRBJ2-7, with D unclear. Trimming removed 3 bases at V and 0 bases at J, with 6 bases between. The CDR3 is 13 residues long. Germline V gene data show CDR1 as SGHTA and CDR2 as FQGTGA. CDR3: CASSFHTSYEQYF. CDR3 nucleotide sequence: TGTGCCAGCAGCTTCCATACCTCCTACGAGCAGTACTTC.

The chain recombines TRBV18 with TRBJ1-5; maybe TRBD1 (5 bases). The CDR3 has 16 amino acids. V was cut by 3 bases and J by 0 bases, with 12 bases left in between. Looked up from germline, CDR1 is KGHSH and CDR2 is LQKENI. This CDR3 is CASSPPPGHSNQPQHF. The CDR3, as DNA: TGTGCCAGCTCACCTCCCCCGGGGCATAGCAATCAGCCCCAGCATTTT.

The rearrangement joins TRBV19 to TRBJ1-1; D gene ambiguous. Germline V gene data show CDR1 as LNHDA and CDR2 as SQIVND (reference sequence). Between the trimmed V and J ends, which lost 5 bases and 2 bases, there was a span of 15 bases. This CDR3 region has 15 residues. In DNA form, the CDR3 reads TGTGCCAGTAGTGCTCATGGGGTATCCAACACTGAAGCTTTCTTT. It translates to CASSAHGVSNTEAFF. Filled out from reference TRBV19 and TRBJ1-1, the complete variable domain reads DGGITQSPKYLFRKEGQNVTLSCEQNLNHDAMYWYRQDPGQGLRLIYYSQIVNDFQKGDIAEGYSVSREKKESFPLTVTSAQKNPTAFYLCASSAHGVSNTEAFFGQGTRLTVV.

The V and J genes are TRBV19 and TRBJ1-2; 7 nucleotides agree with TRBD1. Germline loops: CDR1 LNHDA, CDR2 SQIVND (reference sequence). The CDR3 covers 16 residues. Unmatched junction bases numbered 12, after V lost 6 bases and J lost 2 bases. The chain's CDR3 is CASRRHWGTVNYGYTF. CDR3 DNA sequence: TGTGCCAGTAGACGACATTGGGGGACAGTCAACTATGGCTACACCTTC.

V is TRBV13 and J is TRBJ2-3; 8 nucleotides align to TRBD2. Trimming took 0 bases from V and 6 from J; bases not matched to a gene: 14. This CDR3 comprises 18 residues. In germline, CDR1 is PRHDT, CDR2 FYEKMQ (reference sequence). The DNA for the CDR3 is TGTGCCAGCAGCTTAGGCCGGGGGGGGCCAGGGAGGTCGGATACGCAGTATTTT. This codes for CASSLGRGGPGRSDTQYF.

The chain carries TRBV5-1 and TRBJ2-1; 10 bases fit TRBD2. V trimming: 4 bases; J trimming: 8 bases; junction bases outside the gene matches: 9. The CDR3 runs to 15 residues. Germline V gives CDR1 SGHRS, CDR2 YFSETQ. The CDR3 bases are TGCGCCAGCAGCCAAAGTCCTAGCGGGAGCTATGAGCAGTTCTTC. Translated: CASSQSPSGSYEQFF.

J is TRBJ1-2 and V is TRBV5-8; 7 bases align to TRBD1. This CDR3 is 13 amino acids long. J gave up 4 bases and V 7 bases, and 7 bases lay outside the gene matches. Germline CDR1 reads SGHTS; CDR2 reads YDEGEE. CDR3 loop: CASGGNRGYGYTF. CDR3 DNA: TGTGCCAGCGGCGGGAACAGGGGCTATGGCTACACCTTC.

V usage is TRBV21-1 and J usage is TRBJ1-6; the table calls TRBD1, which could not be checked here. TRBV21-1 is a pseudogene locus. This CDR3 spans 16 amino acids. CDR3 region: CASSKSGQGGNSPLHF. The CDR3 DNA follows: TGTGCCAGCAGCAAATCGGGACAGGGGGGGAATTCACCCCTCCACTTT.

A remark on this clone: This sample includes further DNA sequences coding for the same CDR3. CDR3 sequence: CSVVRVLMNTEAFF. The CDR3 nucleotides read TGCAGCGTTGTAAGGGTTCTCATGAACACTGAAGCTTTCTTT. The chain couples TRBV29-1 to TRBJ1-1; D unclear. Germline V gene data show CDR1 as SQVTM and CDR2 as ANQGSEA. The CDR3 is made up of 14 amino acids. V gave up 4 bases and J gave up 0 bases, with 12 bases separating them.

CDR3 in amino acids: CASSSAYRGGSNQPQHF. CDR3 in DNA: TGTGCCAGTAGTTCCGCCTACAGGGGCGGAAGCAATCAGCCCCAGCATTTT. V usage is TRBV19 and J usage is TRBJ1-5, with 7 bases lining up with TRBD1. CDR1 LNHDA and CDR2 SQIVND come from the germline V gene (reference sequence). V shed 5 bases, J shed 1 base, and the junction held 11 bases outside the gene matches. The CDR3 is 17 amino acids.

The V call is TRBV28, the J call TRBJ2-3, with 10 nucleotides matching TRBD2. CDR3 size: 14 residues. The J segment lost 6 bases and the V segment lost 5 bases, leaving 5 bases of the junction unmatched. Germline CDR1 is MDHEN and CDR2 is SYDVKM. The CDR3 reads CASSPGTSVDTQYF. DNA for the CDR3: TGTGCCAGCAGTCCCGGGACTAGCGTGGATACGCAGTATTTT.